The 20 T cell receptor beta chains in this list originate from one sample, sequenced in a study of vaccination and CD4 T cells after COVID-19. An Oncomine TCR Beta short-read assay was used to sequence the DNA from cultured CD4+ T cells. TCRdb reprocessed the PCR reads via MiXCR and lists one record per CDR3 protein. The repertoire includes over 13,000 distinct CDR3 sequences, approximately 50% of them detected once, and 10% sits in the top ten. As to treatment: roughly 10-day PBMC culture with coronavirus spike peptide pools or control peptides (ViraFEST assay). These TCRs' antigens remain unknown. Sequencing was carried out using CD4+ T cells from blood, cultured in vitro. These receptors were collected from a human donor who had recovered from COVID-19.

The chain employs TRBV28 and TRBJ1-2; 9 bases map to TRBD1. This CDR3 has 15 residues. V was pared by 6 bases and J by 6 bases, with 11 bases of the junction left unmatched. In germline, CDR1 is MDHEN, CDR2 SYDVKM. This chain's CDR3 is CASSVHGQGQDGYTF. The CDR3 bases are TGTGCCAGCAGCGTTCATGGACAGGGGCAGGATGGCTACACCTTC.

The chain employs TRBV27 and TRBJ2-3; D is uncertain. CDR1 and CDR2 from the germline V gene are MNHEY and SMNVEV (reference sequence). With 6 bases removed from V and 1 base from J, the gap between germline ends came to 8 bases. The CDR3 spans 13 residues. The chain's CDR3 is CASRGSGTDTQYF. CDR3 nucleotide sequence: TGTGCCAGCAGGGGAAGCGGCACAGATACGCAGTATTTT.

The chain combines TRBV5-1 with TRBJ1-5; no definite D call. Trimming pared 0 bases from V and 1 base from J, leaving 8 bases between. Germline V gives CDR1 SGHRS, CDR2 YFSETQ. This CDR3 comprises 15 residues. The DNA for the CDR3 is TGCGCCAGCAGCTTGGACCCGGGGAGCAATCAGCCCCAGCATTTT. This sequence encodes CASSLDPGSNQPQHF.

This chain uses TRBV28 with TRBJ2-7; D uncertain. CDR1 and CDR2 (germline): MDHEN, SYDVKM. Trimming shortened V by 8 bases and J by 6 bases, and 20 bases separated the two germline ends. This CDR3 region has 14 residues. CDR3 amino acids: CASDLGSSSGEQYF. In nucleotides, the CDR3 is TGTGCCAGCGACTTAGGGTCTTCGTCGGGCGAGCAGTACTTC.

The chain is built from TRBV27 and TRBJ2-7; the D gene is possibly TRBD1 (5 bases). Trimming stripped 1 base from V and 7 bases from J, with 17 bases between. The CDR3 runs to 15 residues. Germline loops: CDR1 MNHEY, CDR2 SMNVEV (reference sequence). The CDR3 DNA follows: TGTGCCAGCAGTTTATTGGAACAGGCAAGTACGGAGCAGTACTTC. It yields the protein CASSLLEQASTEQYF.

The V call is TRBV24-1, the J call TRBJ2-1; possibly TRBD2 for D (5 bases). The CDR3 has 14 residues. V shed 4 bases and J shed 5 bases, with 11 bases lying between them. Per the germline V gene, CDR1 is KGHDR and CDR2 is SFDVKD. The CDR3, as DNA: TGTGCCACCAGTGAGGCGAGGGCCAACAATGAGCAGTTCTTC. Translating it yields CATSEARANNEQFF.

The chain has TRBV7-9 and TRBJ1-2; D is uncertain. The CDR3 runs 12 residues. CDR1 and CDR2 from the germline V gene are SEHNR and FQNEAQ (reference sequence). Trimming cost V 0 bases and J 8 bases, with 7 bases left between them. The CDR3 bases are TGTGCCAGCAGCTTAGCCCAGGAGGGCTACACCTTC. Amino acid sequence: CASSLAQEGYTF.

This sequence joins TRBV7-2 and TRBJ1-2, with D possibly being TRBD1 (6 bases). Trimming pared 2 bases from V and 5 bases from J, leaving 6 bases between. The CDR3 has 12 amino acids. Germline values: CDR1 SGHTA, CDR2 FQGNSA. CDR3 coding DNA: TGTGCCAGCAGCTTAACAGGGTATGGCTACACCTTC. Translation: CASSLTGYGYTF.

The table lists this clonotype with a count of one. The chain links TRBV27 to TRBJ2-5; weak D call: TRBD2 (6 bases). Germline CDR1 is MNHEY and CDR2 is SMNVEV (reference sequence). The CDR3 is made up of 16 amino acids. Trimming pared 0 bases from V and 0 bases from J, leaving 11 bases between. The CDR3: CASSLSGRSYQETQYF. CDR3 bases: TGTGCCAGCAGTTTATCTGGGAGGTCCTACCAAGAGACCCAGTACTTC.

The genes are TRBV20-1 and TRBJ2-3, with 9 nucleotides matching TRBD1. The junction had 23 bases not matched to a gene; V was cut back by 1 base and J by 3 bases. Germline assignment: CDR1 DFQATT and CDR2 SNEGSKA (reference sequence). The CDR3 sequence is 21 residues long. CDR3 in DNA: TGCAGTGCTAGAGCCCTTGGGGACGGACAGGGGAAAGTGCGGGTGACAGATACGCAGTATTTT. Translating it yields CSARALGDGQGKVRVTDTQYF.

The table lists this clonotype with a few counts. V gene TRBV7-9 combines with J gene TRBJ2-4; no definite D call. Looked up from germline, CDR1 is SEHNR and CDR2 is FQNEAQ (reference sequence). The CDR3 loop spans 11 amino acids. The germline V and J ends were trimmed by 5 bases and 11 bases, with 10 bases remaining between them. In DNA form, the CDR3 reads TGTGCCAGCAGCCCTCATGCTGTTCAGTACTTC. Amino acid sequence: CASSPHAVQYF.

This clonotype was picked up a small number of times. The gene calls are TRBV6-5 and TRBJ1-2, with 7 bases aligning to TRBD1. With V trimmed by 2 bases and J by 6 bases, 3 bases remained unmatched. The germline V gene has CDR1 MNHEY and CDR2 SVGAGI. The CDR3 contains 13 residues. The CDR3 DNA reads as TGTGCCAGCAGTTACGAGACAGGGAATGGCTACACCTTC. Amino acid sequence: CASSYETGNGYTF.

The CDR3 protein is CSASPPTRGYSNQPQHF. CDR3 coding DNA: TGCAGTGCTAGTCCTCCTACACGTGGATATAGCAATCAGCCCCAGCATTTT. The chain combines TRBV20-1 with TRBJ1-5; D uncertain. V lost 3 bases and J 0 bases, leaving 18 bases between the germline ends. In germline, CDR1 is DFQATT, CDR2 SNEGSKA (reference sequence). This CDR3 spans 17 amino acids.

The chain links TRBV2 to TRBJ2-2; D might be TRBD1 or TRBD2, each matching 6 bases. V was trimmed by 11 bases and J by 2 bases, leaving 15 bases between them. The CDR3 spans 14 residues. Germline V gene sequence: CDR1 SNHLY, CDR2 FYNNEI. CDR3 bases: TGTGCCGGCCGCGGGACACCAAACACCGGGGAGCTGTTTTTT. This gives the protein CAGRGTPNTGELFF.

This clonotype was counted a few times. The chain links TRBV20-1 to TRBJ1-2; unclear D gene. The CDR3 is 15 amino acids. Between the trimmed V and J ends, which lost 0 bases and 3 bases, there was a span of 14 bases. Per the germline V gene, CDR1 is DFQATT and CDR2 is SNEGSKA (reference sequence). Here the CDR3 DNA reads TGCAGTGCTAGAGACCCTATGAGGAGGGACTATGGCTACACCTTC. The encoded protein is CSARDPMRRDYGYTF.

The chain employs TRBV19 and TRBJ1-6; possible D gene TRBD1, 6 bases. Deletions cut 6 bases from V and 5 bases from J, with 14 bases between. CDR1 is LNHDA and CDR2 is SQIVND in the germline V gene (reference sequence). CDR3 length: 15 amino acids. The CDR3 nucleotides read TGTGCCAGTAGACGACAGGACGGAAATAATTCACCCCTCCACTTT. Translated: CASRRQDGNNSPLHF.

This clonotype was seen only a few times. The CDR3, as DNA: TGTGCCAGCAGCCTACAGGGGGGGTCTAATCAGCCCCAGCATTTT. Translated, it gives CASSLQGGSNQPQHF. This chain links TRBV7-2 with TRBJ1-5; 8 bases match TRBD1. Germline CDR1 SGHTA, CDR2 FQGNSA. CDR3 length: 15 amino acids. Trimming took 5 bases from V and 4 from J; bases not matched to a gene: 7.

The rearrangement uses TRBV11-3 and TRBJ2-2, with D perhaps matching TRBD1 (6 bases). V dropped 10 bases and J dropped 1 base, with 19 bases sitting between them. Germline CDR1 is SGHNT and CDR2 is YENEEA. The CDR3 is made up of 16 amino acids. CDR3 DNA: TGTGCCACCTCGGCTTACGAGACAGGGAACACCGGGGAGCTGTTTTTT. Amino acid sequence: CATSAYETGNTGELFF.

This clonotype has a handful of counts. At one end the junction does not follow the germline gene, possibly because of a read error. In nucleotides, the CDR3 is TGTGCCAGCAGTCTGGGAACTAGCGGGAGTAGTCGGTTC. Translation: CASSLGTSGSSRF. The V gene is TRBV12-3 or TRBV12-4, the J gene TRBJ2-1; 11 nucleotides line up with TRBD2. The CDR3 runs 13 residues.

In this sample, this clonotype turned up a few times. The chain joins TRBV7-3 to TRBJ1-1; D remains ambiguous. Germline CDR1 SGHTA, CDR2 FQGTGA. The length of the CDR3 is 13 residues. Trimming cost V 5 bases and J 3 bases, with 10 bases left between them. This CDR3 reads CASSPGRDTEAFF. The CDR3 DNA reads TGTGCCAGCAGCCCCGGGAGGGACACTGAAGCTTTCTTT.